These 18 T cell receptor beta chains came from one sample sequenced in a study of human thymus T cells. Method: immunoSEQ multiplex PCR; TCRdb's copy keeps in-frame clones and lacks some. This table holds 45,000 to 75,000 clones, about 94% found once. The specimen was blood. The source is a boy in the first two years of life with a congenital heart defect but otherwise immunologically healthy.

This clone was detected only once. The gene calls are TRBV5-5 and TRBJ1-4; D might be TRBD1 (5 bases). The germline V and J ends were trimmed by 1 base and 5 bases, with 12 bases remaining between them. This CDR3 has 15 amino acids. Germline CDR1 SGHKS, CDR2 YYEKEE (reference sequence). The CDR3 reads CASSLMAGQNEKLFF. The CDR3 region has the DNA TGTGCCAGCAGCTTGATGGCAGGGCAGAATGAAAAACTGTTTTTT.

This clone was picked up one time. DNA of the CDR3: TGTGCCAGCAGTTTCGCGGGCAATCAGCCCCAGCATTTT. The encoded protein is CASSFAGNQPQHF. The rearrangement joins TRBV27 to TRBJ1-5; no clear D. The CDR3 covers 13 residues. Germline loops: CDR1 MNHEY, CDR2 SMNVEV (reference sequence). V lost 3 bases to trimming and J lost 2 bases, with 5 bases between them.

This chain joins TRBV5-1 and TRBJ2-1, with 8 positions matching TRBD1. V dropped 0 bases and J dropped 6; count of bases not matched to a gene: 8. Germline V gene data show CDR1 as SGHRS and CDR2 as YFSETQ. CDR3 length equals 16 residues. CDR3 nucleotides: TGCGCCAGCAGCTTGGTCCCGGACAGGGCGGGCAATGAGCAGTTCTTC. It yields the protein CASSLVPDRAGNEQFF.

This clone has only one observation. The chain recombines TRBV4-2 with TRBJ2-3; 9 bases map to TRBD2. The V gene end was trimmed by 0 bases and the J gene end by 0 bases; junction bases not matched to a gene: 7. Germline lookup yields CDR1 LGHNA and CDR2 YNFKEQ. The CDR3 runs to 18 residues. The CDR3 reads CASSQDFMSGRSTDTQYF. For the CDR3, the DNA is TGTGCCAGCAGCCAAGATTTCATGAGCGGGAGGAGCACAGATACGCAGTATTTT.

The rearrangement uses TRBV30 and TRBJ2-7; D uncertain. Trimming stripped 1 base from V and 4 bases from J, with 8 bases between. CDR3 size: 12 residues. Germline V gene sequence: CDR1 GTSNPN, CDR2 SVGIG (reference sequence). The CDR3 sequence: CAWSESPYEQYF. The CDR3 coding sequence is TGTGCCTGGAGTGAGAGCCCATACGAGCAGTACTTC.

CDR3 DNA: TGTGCCAGCAGCCTCCCGGGACTAGCGGGGTCCCCTGGGCCGGATACGCAGTATTTT. This codes for CASSLPGLAGSPGPDTQYF. J is TRBJ2-3 and V is TRBV5-4; 13 bases line up with TRBD2. J lost 6 bases, V lost 4 bases, and 17 bases had no gene match. Germline CDR1 reads SGHNT; CDR2 reads YYREEE (reference sequence). There are 19 residues in the CDR3.

V gene TRBV27 combines with J gene TRBJ2-1; tentatively, D is TRBD1 (6 bases). The V gene lost 5 bases and the J gene lost 2 bases, with 19 bases spanning the gap. Germline V gene data show CDR1 as MNHEY and CDR2 as SMNVEV (reference sequence). The CDR3 covers 17 residues. Here the CDR3 reads CASSASSRDITYNEQFF. The CDR3, as DNA: TGTGCCAGCAGTGCCTCCAGCCGGGACATCACCTACAATGAGCAGTTCTTC.

The V call is TRBV19, the J call TRBJ1-5, with D hard to call. The CDR3 is 14 amino acids. Germline lookup yields CDR1 LNHDA and CDR2 SQIVND (reference sequence). The V end was cut by 3 bases, the J end by 3 bases, with 9 bases between. The CDR3 nucleotides read TGTGCCAGTAGTATCCTGACGGTCAATCAGCCCCAGCATTTT. As protein: CASSILTVNQPQHF.

The chain is built from TRBV28 and TRBJ2-7; D is unclear. In germline, CDR1 is MDHEN, CDR2 SYDVKM. The CDR3 totals 13 residues. Trimming shortened V by 1 base and J by 5 bases, and 9 bases separated the two germline ends. CDR3 bases: TGTGCCAGCAGTTTATACCAAATTGACGAGCAGTACTTC. Amino acids: CASSLYQIDEQYF. Full variable domain (outside the CDR3, taken from reference TRBV28 and TRBJ2-7): DVKVTQSSRYLVKRTGEKVFLECVQDMDHENMFWYRQDPGLGLRLIYFSYDVKMKEKGDIPEGYSVSREKKERFSLILESASTNQTSMYLCASSLYQIDEQYFGPGTRLTVT.

This clone was observed a single time. The CDR3 protein is CASSLGTGGYEQYF. For the CDR3, the DNA is TGTGCCAGCAGCTTAGGGACAGGGGGCTACGAGCAGTACTTC. The V call is TRBV11-2, the J call TRBJ2-7, with 10 bases that match TRBD1. The CDR3 consists of 14 residues. Germline V CDR1 and CDR2: SGHAT, FQNNGV. The trim removed 1 base at V and 3 bases at J, leaving 0 bases unmatched.

V is TRBV5-4 and J is TRBJ2-2, with TRBD1 matching over 8 bases. CDR3 size: 13 residues. Trimming took 4 bases from V and 6 from J; bases not matched to a gene: 2. The V gene's germline CDR1 is SGHNT and CDR2 YYREEE (reference sequence). CDR3 sequence (DNA): TGTGCCAGCAGCCTGGACAGGGCCGGGGAGCTGTTTTTT. Its protein is CASSLDRAGELFF.

The chain combines TRBV9 with TRBJ2-3, with a tentative D call TRBD1 (6 bases). The CDR3 loop spans 16 amino acids. Per germline, CDR1 SGDLS and CDR2 YYNGEE. V dropped 5 bases and J dropped 2 bases, with 18 bases sitting between them. The CDR3 spells CASSTPRGMVTDTQYF. CDR3 in DNA: TGTGCCAGCAGTACGCCCAGGGGAATGGTCACAGATACGCAGTATTTT.

This rearrangement joins TRBV2 to TRBJ2-4, with a possible D match to TRBD2 (5 bases). Trimming took off 4 bases at V and 4 bases at J, with 11 bases between the two ends. This CDR3 is built from 14 residues. Germline CDR1 reads SNHLY; CDR2 reads FYNNEI. The CDR3 bases are TGTGCCAGCAGTGGCCCAGCGGCTAAAAACATTCAGTACTTC. It encodes CASSGPAAKNIQYF.

The V call is TRBV9, the J call TRBJ1-3, with a possible D match to TRBD1 (5 bases). The V end was cut by 0 bases, the J end by 1 base, with 11 bases between. Germline CDR1 and CDR2: SGDLS and YYNGEE. This CDR3 has 16 amino acids. The CDR3 DNA is TGTGCCAGCAGCGTAGCAGGGACCCCGTCTGGAAACACCATATATTTT. Translating gives CASSVAGTPSGNTIYF.

The CDR3 DNA sequence: TGTGCCAGTAACCCCGGACTAGCCACCGGGGAGCTGTTTTTT. It codes for CASNPGLATGELFF. V is TRBV19 and J is TRBJ2-2, with 8 bases that match TRBD2. J was trimmed by 4 bases and V by 7 bases; bases with no gene match: 5. The length of the CDR3 is 14 residues. CDR1 is LNHDA and CDR2 is SQIVND in the germline V gene (reference sequence).

The V gene is TRBV12-5, the J gene TRBJ2-6; D is ambiguous. Trimming shortened V by 5 bases and J by 0 bases, and 11 bases separated the two germline ends. Germline assignment: CDR1 LGHNT and CDR2 FRNRAP. CDR3 size: 16 residues. The CDR3 is CASGIDWSSGANVLTF. CDR3 bases: TGTGCTAGTGGTATCGACTGGTCCTCTGGGGCCAACGTCCTGACTTTC.

The CDR3 DNA reads TGCGCCAGCAGCTCTCCAGGGGGCGCAAATTACGAGCAGTACTTC. It translates to CASSSPGGANYEQYF. The chain recombines TRBV5-1 with TRBJ2-7, with 8 bases aligning to TRBD1. The J segment lost 4 bases and the V segment lost 3 bases, leaving 9 bases of the junction unmatched. The CDR3 covers 15 residues. Germline V gene lookup returns CDR1 SGHRS and CDR2 YFSETQ.

The chain carries TRBV4-3 and TRBJ2-7, with D hard to call. The ends were cut back, 0 bases at V and 1 base at J, with 4 bases in the middle. This CDR3 region has 13 residues. Germline-derived CDR1 and CDR2 are LGHNA and YSLEER. Here the CDR3 DNA reads TGCGCCAGCAGCCAAGATAGGTCCTACGAGCAGTACTTC. This encodes CASSQDRSYEQYF.